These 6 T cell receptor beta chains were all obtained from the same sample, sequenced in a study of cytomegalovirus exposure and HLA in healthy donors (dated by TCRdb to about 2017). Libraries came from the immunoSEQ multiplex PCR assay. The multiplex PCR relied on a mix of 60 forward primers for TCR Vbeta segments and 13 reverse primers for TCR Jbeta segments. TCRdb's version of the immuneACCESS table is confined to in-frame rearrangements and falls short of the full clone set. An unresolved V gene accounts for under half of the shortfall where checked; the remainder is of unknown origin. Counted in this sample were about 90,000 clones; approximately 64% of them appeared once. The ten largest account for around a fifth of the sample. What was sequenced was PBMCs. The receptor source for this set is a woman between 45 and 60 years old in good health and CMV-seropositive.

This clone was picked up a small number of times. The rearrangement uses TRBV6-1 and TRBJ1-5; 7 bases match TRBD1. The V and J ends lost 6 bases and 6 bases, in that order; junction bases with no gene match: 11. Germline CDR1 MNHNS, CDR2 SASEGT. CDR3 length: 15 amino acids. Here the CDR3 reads CASRDQSDRVQPQHF. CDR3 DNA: TGTGCCAGCAGAGATCAGTCTGACAGGGTTCAGCCCCAGCATTTT.

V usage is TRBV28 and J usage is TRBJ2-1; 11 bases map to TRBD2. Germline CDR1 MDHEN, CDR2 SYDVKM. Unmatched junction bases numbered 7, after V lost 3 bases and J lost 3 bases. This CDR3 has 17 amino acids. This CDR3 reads CASSLVAGGPVYNEQFF. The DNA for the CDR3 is TGTGCCAGCAGTTTGGTAGCGGGGGGGCCAGTCTACAATGAGCAGTTCTTC.

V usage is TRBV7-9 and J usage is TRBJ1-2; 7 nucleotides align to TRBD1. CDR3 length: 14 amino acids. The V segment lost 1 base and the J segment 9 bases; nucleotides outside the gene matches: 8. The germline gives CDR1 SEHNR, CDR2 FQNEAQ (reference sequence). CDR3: CASSLGQGLQSYTF. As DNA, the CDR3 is TGTGCCAGCAGCTTAGGACAGGGCCTGCAGAGCTACACCTTC. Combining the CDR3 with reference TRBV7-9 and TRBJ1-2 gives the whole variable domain DTGVSQNPRHKITKRGQNVTFRCDPISEHNRLYWYRQTLGQGPEFLTYFQNEAQLEKSRLLSDRFSAERPKGSFSTLEIQRTEQGDSAMYLCASSLGQGLQSYTFGSGTRLTVV.

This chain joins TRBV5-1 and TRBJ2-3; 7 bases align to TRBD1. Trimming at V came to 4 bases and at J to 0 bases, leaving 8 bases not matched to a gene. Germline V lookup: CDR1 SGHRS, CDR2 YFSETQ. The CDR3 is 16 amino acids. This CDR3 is CASSHGTDISTDTQYF. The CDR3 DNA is TGCGCCAGCAGCCACGGGACAGATATTAGCACAGATACGCAGTATTTT.

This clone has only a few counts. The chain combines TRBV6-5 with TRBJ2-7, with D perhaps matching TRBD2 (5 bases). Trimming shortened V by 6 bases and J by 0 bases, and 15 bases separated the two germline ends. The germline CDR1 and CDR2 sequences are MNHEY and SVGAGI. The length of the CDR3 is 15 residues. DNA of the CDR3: TGTGCCAGCAGCTGGACTTTTGGGTACTCCTACGAGCAGTACTTC. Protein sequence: CASSWTFGYSYEQYF.

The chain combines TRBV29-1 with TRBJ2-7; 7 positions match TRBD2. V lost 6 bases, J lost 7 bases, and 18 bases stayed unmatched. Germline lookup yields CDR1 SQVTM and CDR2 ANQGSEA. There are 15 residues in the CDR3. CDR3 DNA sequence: TGCAGCGTGCTCCATCAGGGTGCGGGGGTGGGGGAGCAGTACTTC. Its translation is CSVLHQGAGVGEQYF.